Sequencing of this TCR beta chain was carried out in a study of blood T cells in healthy people across ages. Study context: Through template switching, about one barcoded beta molecule was captured per two T cells, as measured in model experiments. Overall study findings and caveats: Researchers report that TCR beta diversity correlated strongly with naive T cell percentage. Underestimates were what the diversity estimates from one million T cells were considered to be.

A sample-barcoded 5' primer and a J-beta primer mix were used in a second PCR of about 6 to 11 cycles. A template-switch adaptor with 12 random nucleotides tagged each cDNA molecule. TCRdb re-analysed the 5' RACE reads in MiXCR, keeping a single row per CDR3 protein. The table records 980,000 or so distinct CDR3 sequences, 45% to 50% of them present only once. Remarks on this clonotype: What it binds is unknown.

This CDR3 spans 15 amino acids. The ends lost 6 bases at V and 4 bases at J; junction bases unmatched: 11. Per germline, CDR1 MNHEY and CDR2 SVGEGT. Sequencing input: blood. This chain links TRBV6-2 or TRBV6-3 with TRBJ2-7; TRBD1 matches at 8 bases. The receptor comes from a man aged 25 to 40 in good health. CDR3 nucleotide sequence: TGTGCCAGCAGCGGACGTGGACAGGGCCGGTACGAGCAGTACTTC. Amino acids: CASSGRGQGRYEQYF.